This T cell receptor (beta chain) was recovered during a study of cytomegalovirus exposure and HLA in healthy donors. The V and J ends lost 6 bases and 0 bases, in that order; junction bases with no gene match: 7. Germline CDR1 reads MNHNS; CDR2 reads SASEGT. The CDR3 contains 15 residues. 13 Jbeta primers and 60 Vbeta primers were used for the PCR. The table came from immunoSEQ multiplex PCR; TCRdb's copy has only in-frame clones and leaves some out. This table has around 140,000 clones, 79% appearing once. Broader study findings: The study designated 150 or so TCR beta chains cytomegalovirus-associated.

This clone was seen more than once but under ten times. Its antigen is unidentified. The source material was PBMCs. This clonotype was obtained from a male donor in good health and CMV-seronegative. This chain uses TRBV6-1 with TRBJ1-1, with 7 bases matching TRBD1. CDR3 amino acids: CASRNRQGVNTEAFF. The CDR3 DNA is TGTGCCAGCAGGAATCGACAGGGTGTGAACACTGAAGCTTTCTTT.